These T cell receptor beta chains were read from a single sample in a study of blood T cells in healthy people across ages. TCRdb processed the 5' RACE reads anew with MiXCR; each CDR3 protein has one entry. This sample has around 2 million distinct CDR3 sequences, with around 40% found just once. Sequenced input: blood. Receptor source: a human donor in good health. Both conserved end residues are part of each CDR3. The order of the fields is V gene, J gene, clone size, D gene, CDR3 DNA, CDR3 protein. The D gene is left open where the match is weak. Only part of the rows carry a size: once, few, many, or a class if the clone is expanded.

TRBV6-5	TRBJ1-6	many	TRBD1	TGTGCCAGCAGTTCCCAGGGGGCCGGATCACCCCTCCACTTT	CASSSQGAGSPLHF
TRBV29-1	TRBJ2-3	few	-	TGCAGCGTTGAAATGGGAAGCACAGATACGCAGTATTTT	CSVEMGSTDTQYF
TRBV18	TRBJ2-3	-	-	TGTGCCAGCTCACCACCTTCGGGGCGGTACACAGATACGCAGTATTTT	CASSPPSGRYTDTQYF
TRBV29-1	TRBJ2-6	few	TRBD1	TGCAGCGTCGAGTCGGGACAGGGCTTCGGTGGGGCCAACGTCCTGACTTTC	CSVESGQGFGGANVLTF
TRBV3-1	TRBJ2-2	-	TRBD1	TGTGCCAGCAGCCCCTACCGGCCGGGACAGGGTCGAACCGGGGAGCTGTTTTTT	CASSPYRPGQGRTGELFF
TRBV10-3	TRBJ1-5	once	-	TGTGCCATCAGTGCGGGGGGGGCAAGTCAGCCCCAGCATTTT	CAISAGGASQPQHF
TRBV20-1	TRBJ2-7	few	TRBD2	TGCAGTGCTAGAGGTTCGTCGGGGGGACTCTACGAGCAGTACTTC	CSARGSSGGLYEQYF
TRBV4-1	TRBJ1-2	-	-	TGCGCCAGCAGCCCTCAGTCAGGGACCAACTATGGCTACACCTTC	CASSPQSGTNYGYTF
TRBV7-8	TRBJ2-3	few	-	TGTGCCAGCAGCTTAGCTGGACTCCCGGGTTACGACGATACGCAGTATTTT	CASSLAGLPGYDDTQYF
TRBV12-3/TRBV12-4	TRBJ2-7	-	-	TGTGCCAGCAGTTTACAACTAGCCACCTACGAGCAGTACTTC	CASSLQLATYEQYF
TRBV9	TRBJ2-1	few	-	TGTGCCAGCAGCGTAGGGGCAGGGGGGGATGAGCAGTTCTTC	CASSVGAGGDEQFF
TRBV29-1	TRBJ2-5	few	-	TGCAGCGTTGTAAGATTTAAGTTATCTGCTGTTAAACAAGAGACCCAGTACTTC	CSVVRFKLSAVKQETQYF